This T cell receptor beta chain originates from a study of T cells in Graves' hyperthyroidism and ophthalmopathy. Points from the study as a whole: Blood samples included most of the expanded thyroid clonotypes exceeding 0.001.

Only a few counts were recorded for this clonotype. Its antigen is undetermined. Uncontrolled infection, other autoimmune disease, pregnancy and lactation each barred patients from inclusion. Amplified regions were TCR beta CDR3 sequences from RNA transcripts. A first-round RT-PCR of the TCR CDR3 used the HTBI primer set. Each CDR3 protein is one row after TCRdb ran MiXCR on the multiplex PCR reads. The sample lists around 520,000 distinct CDR3 sequences; approximately 15% were seen once. The CDR3 is made up of 16 amino acids. V shed 2 bases, J shed 14 bases, and the junction held 17 bases outside the gene matches. The V gene's germline CDR1 is SGHTS and CDR2 YDEGEE.

Specimen: blood. This chain uses TRBV5-8 with TRBJ2-1; 9 bases line up with TRBD2. This sequence was found in a woman younger than 35 with Graves' hyperthyroidism. The CDR3 protein is CASSFERTSATGGKFF. The DNA for the CDR3 is TGTGCCAGCAGCTTTGAAAGGACTAGCGCTACTGGGGGCAAGTTCTTC.